The 10 T cell receptor beta chains below all came from one sample that was sequenced in a study of post-analysis software for immune sequencing data. General study results and limits: Patients showed TRBV5-6, TRBV5-1 and TRBV20-1 among about five TRBV segments more frequent than in controls.

The antigens for these receptors are not known. Unique molecular identifiers were carried by the TCR beta cDNA libraries. TCRdb fed the PCR reads into MiXCR, producing one record per CDR3 protein. Of about 430,000 distinct CDR3 sequences in the sample, about 39% are singletons; the top ten hold about 8%. The material sequenced was blood. These receptors were obtained from a girl aged 2-9 years with multiple sclerosis.

The chain joins TRBV4-1 to TRBJ1-1, with D unresolved. Germline CDR1 is MGHRA and CDR2 is YSYEKL. Trimming stripped 3 bases from V and 5 bases from J, with 13 bases between. This CDR3 is built from 14 residues. Here the CDR3 reads CASSHPGVLTEAFF. For the CDR3, the DNA is TGCGCCAGCAGCCACCCCGGGGTCCTAACTGAAGCTTTCTTT.

In its sample, this clonotype was seen a few times. V gene TRBV11-2 combines with J gene TRBJ2-5, with 9 bases aligning to TRBD1. Germline CDR1 and CDR2: SGHAT and FQNNGV. With 5 bases clipped from V and 6 bases from J, the junction kept 10 bases outside the gene matches. The CDR3 runs to 15 residues. CDR3 DNA sequence: TGTGCCAGCAGCCCACCCGGGACAGGGTTTAAGACCCAGTACTTC. Its protein product is CASSPPGTGFKTQYF.

The V gene is TRBV28, the J gene TRBJ2-1; 11 nucleotides align to TRBD2. CDR1 MDHEN and CDR2 SYDVKM come from the germline V gene. V trimming: 6 bases; J trimming: 7 bases; junction bases outside the gene matches: 8. The CDR3 length is 15 residues. CDR3: CASSRSGRARNEQFF. CDR3 DNA sequence: TGTGCCAGCAGCCGTAGCGGGAGGGCCAGAAATGAGCAGTTCTTC.

V and J are TRBV5-1 and TRBJ2-1, with 7 bases matching TRBD1. In germline, CDR1 is SGHRS, CDR2 YFSETQ. J was trimmed by 1 base and V by 4 bases; bases with no gene match: 8. This CDR3 region has 16 residues. CDR3 in amino acids: CASSAPHRGSYNEQFF. The DNA of the CDR3 is TGCGCCAGCAGCGCCCCGCACAGGGGTTCCTACAATGAGCAGTTCTTC.

The chain links TRBV27 to TRBJ2-7, with no clear D. The ends were cut back, 2 bases at V and 4 bases at J, with 12 bases in the middle. This CDR3 is built from 14 residues. Germline V gene sequence: CDR1 MNHEY, CDR2 SMNVEV (reference sequence). This chain's CDR3 is CASSLLPESYEQYF. The CDR3 DNA reads TGTGCCAGCAGTTTACTACCGGAATCATACGAGCAGTACTTC.

The chain couples TRBV6-5 to TRBJ2-7; 7 positions agree with TRBD1. Germline loops: CDR1 MNHEY, CDR2 SVGAGI. The trim removed 5 bases at V and 3 bases at J, leaving 7 bases unmatched. The CDR3 spans 14 residues. The chain's CDR3 is CASSRKTGYYEQYF. The CDR3, as DNA: TGTGCCAGCAGTAGAAAGACAGGGTACTACGAGCAGTACTTC.

The V call is TRBV7-2, the J call TRBJ2-4; 8 bases align to TRBD2. The DNA end is a closer match to TRBJ2-5, so the J assignment may be wrong. Germline V gene sequence: CDR1 SGHTA, CDR2 FQGNSA. The CDR3 has 15 residues. Written as DNA, the CDR3 is TGTGCCAGCAGCTTAGGGGCTAGCGGGCAAGAGACCCAGTACTTC. Protein product: CASSLGASGQETQYF.

J is TRBJ1-1 and V is TRBV18; D is uncertain. V lost 3 bases, J lost 1 base, and 6 bases lay in between. Germline V CDR1 and CDR2: KGHSH, LQKENI. The CDR3 contains 13 residues. The CDR3 region has the DNA TGTGCCAGCTCACCGGGTAAGAACACTGAAGCTTTCTTT. This gives the protein CASSPGKNTEAFF.

The V gene is TRBV28, the J gene TRBJ1-6, with D possibly matching TRBD1 (5 bases). This CDR3 is 16 amino acids long. The germline V gene encodes CDR1 MDHEN and CDR2 SYDVKM. V lost 2 bases and J 4 bases, leaving 12 bases between the germline ends. The CDR3 here is CASSLPTVLYNSPLHF. The CDR3 DNA sequence: TGTGCCAGCAGTTTACCGACAGTCCTTTATAATTCACCCCTCCACTTT.

This clonotype was observed a few times. CDR3 in DNA: TGTGCCAGCAGTTACTCCAAAGATACGCAGTATTTT. Residues: CASSYSKDTQYF. V is TRBV6-5 and J is TRBJ2-3; D is unclear. The CDR3 totals 12 residues. V was cut by 0 bases and J by 5 bases, with 3 bases left in between. Germline V CDR1 and CDR2: MNHEY, SVGAGI.